This T cell receptor (beta chain) was retrieved from a study of T-cell reconstitution after alpha-beta-depleted transplantation in children. Study outcomes and limitations: Reportedly, roughly two months post-transplant, alpha-beta T cells arose from several hundred expanded graft clones.

CDR1 and CDR2 from the germline V gene are DFQATT and SNEGSKA (reference sequence). The CDR3 runs 13 residues. Deletions cut 3 bases from V and 3 bases from J, with 9 bases between. TCRbeta library construction was performed incorporating unique molecular identifiers. One entry per CDR3 protein results from TCRdb running MiXCR on the PCR reads. This table holds 70,000 to 95,000 distinct CDR3 sequences, 15% to 19% found once. This clonotype showed up many times. Its antigen is undetermined. J is TRBJ2-1 and V is TRBV20-1; D is possibly TRBD1 or TRBD2 (6 bases each). This specimen consisted of PBMCs, mostly from graft donor cells, obtained 180 days after TCRalphabeta/CD19-depleted stem cell transplant. The clonotype was recovered from a male patient aged 2 to 10 who had a stem cell transplant for acute lymphoblastic leukemia, so the T cells may come from the graft donor. CDR3 loop: CSASGGNYNEQFF. CDR3 in DNA: TGCAGTGCTAGCGGGGGCAACTACAATGAGCAGTTCTTC.